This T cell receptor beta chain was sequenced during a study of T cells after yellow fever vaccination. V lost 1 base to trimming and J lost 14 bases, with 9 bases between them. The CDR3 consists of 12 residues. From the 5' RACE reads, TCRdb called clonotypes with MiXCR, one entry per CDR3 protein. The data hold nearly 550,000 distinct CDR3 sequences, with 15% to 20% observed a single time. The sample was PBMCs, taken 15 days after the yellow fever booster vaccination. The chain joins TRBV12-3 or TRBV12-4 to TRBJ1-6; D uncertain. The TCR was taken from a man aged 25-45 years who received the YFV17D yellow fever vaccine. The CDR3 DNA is TGTGCCAGCAGTTTAGGTACCAGCTCCCTCCACTTT. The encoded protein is CASSLGTSSLHF.